Presented here are 20 T cell receptor beta chains from one specimen sequenced in a study of cytomegalovirus exposure and HLA in healthy donors. Here immunoSEQ multiplex PCR was the method, and the copy in TCRdb shows in-frame clones only, minus some. The repertoire has over 250,000 clones, 65% to 90% of them found once; the top ten carry more than 0.8%. Sequencing was carried out using PBMCs. The receptors were sampled from a woman younger than 30 in good health and CMV-seronegative.

This clone occurred a few times. This sequence joins TRBV7-2 and TRBJ2-5; 9 bases are shared with TRBD2. The CDR3 loop spans 16 amino acids. Germline CDR1 and CDR2: SGHTA and FQGNSA. J lost 4 bases, V lost 1 base, and 7 bases had no gene match. The CDR3 reads CASSLGGSGGTETQYF. Here the CDR3 DNA reads TGTGCCAGCAGCTTAGGTGGTAGCGGGGGTACAGAGACCCAGTACTTC. The full variable domain, with the rest looked up from reference TRBV7-2 and TRBJ2-5, is GAGVSQSPSNKVTEKGKDVELRCDPISGHTALYWYRQSLGQGLEFLIYFQGNSAPDKSGLPSDRFSAERTGGSVSTLTIQRTQQEDSAVYLCASSLGGSGGTETQYFGPGTRLLVL.

In DNA, the CDR3 is TGTGCCAGCAGCTTAGTTTTCCTAGCGGGAGAGACCCAGTACTTC. As protein: CASSLVFLAGETQYF. This chain links TRBV7-2 with TRBJ2-5, with 8 bases aligning to TRBD2. Germline V gene sequence: CDR1 SGHTA, CDR2 FQGNSA. V shed 1 base, J shed 4 bases, and the junction held 5 bases outside the gene matches. The CDR3 extends over 15 amino acids.

The chain uses TRBV18 and TRBJ1-2, with D perhaps matching TRBD1 (6 bases). CDR1 KGHSH and CDR2 LQKENI come from the germline V gene. This CDR3 has 14 residues. The germline V and J ends were trimmed by 3 bases and 1 base, with 9 bases remaining between them. DNA for the CDR3: TGTGCCAGCTCACCCGGGACACTTAACTATGGCTACACCTTC. Protein product: CASSPGTLNYGYTF.

The chain joins TRBV7-9 to TRBJ1-5; no firm D call. The CDR3 runs 14 residues. Germline lookup yields CDR1 SEHNR and CDR2 FQNEAQ (reference sequence). Trimming shortened V by 2 bases and J by 3 bases, and 8 bases separated the two germline ends. The CDR3 here is CASSLSGINQPQHF. The CDR3 DNA sequence: TGTGCCAGCAGCTTATCAGGAATCAATCAGCCCCAGCATTTT.

V and J are TRBV11-3 and TRBJ1-4; no firm D call. The CDR3 is 14 amino acids. V was shortened by 7 bases and J by 7 bases, with 16 bases between the two germline ends. The germline V gene has CDR1 SGHNT and CDR2 YENEEA. DNA for the CDR3: TGTGCCAGCAAGCTTTGGGAGTCGGGTGAAAAACTGTTTTTT. It encodes CASKLWESGEKLFF.

CDR3 nucleotide sequence: TGCGCCAGCAGCCAAGGGTTAGCGGGAGGGTTAGCTGAGCAGTTCTTC. Residues: CASSQGLAGGLAEQFF. This chain joins TRBV4-1 and TRBJ2-1; 11 bases align to TRBD2. The germline V gene encodes CDR1 MGHRA and CDR2 YSYEKL. CDR3 length: 16 residues. V shed 1 base, J shed 9 bases, and the junction held 8 bases outside the gene matches.

V is TRBV15 and J is TRBJ2-2; D may be TRBD2 (6 bases). From germline, CDR1 is LNHNV and CDR2 YYDKDF (reference sequence). The length of the CDR3 is 16 residues. V lost 0 bases and J 6 bases, leaving 14 bases between the germline ends. The CDR3 region has the DNA TGTGCCACCAGCAGAGAGGGGAAGGGCGGGGCCGGGGAGCTGTTTTTT. Protein product: CATSREGKGGAGELFF.

The gene calls are TRBV5-6 and TRBJ1-2; 7 nucleotides line up with TRBD1. V lost 4 bases to trimming and J lost 4 bases; unmatched junction nucleotides: 4. This CDR3 spans 13 amino acids. In germline, CDR1 is SGHDT, CDR2 YYEEEE. CDR3 residues: CASSRDRSYGYTF. The CDR3 bases are TGTGCCAGCAGCCGGGACAGATCCTATGGCTACACCTTC.

J is TRBJ2-1 and V is TRBV11-3; 8 nucleotides line up with TRBD2. There are 15 residues in the CDR3. The trim removed 0 bases at V and 10 bases at J, leaving 8 bases unmatched. CDR1 and CDR2 (germline): SGHNT, YENEEA. CDR3 nucleotides: TGTGCCAGCAGCTTAGAGGAGCGGGAGACGGTCGAGCAGTTCTTC. Encoded protein: CASSLEERETVEQFF. The whole variable domain, remainder taken from reference TRBV11-3 and TRBJ2-1, is EAGVVQSPRYKIIEKKQPVAFWCNPISGHNTLYWYLQNLGQGPELLIRYENEEAVDDSQLPKDRFSAERLKGVDSTLKIQPAELGDSAVYLCASSLEERETVEQFFGPGTRLTVL.

This chain connects TRBV6-5 to TRBJ2-2; D gene ambiguous. The V end lost 0 bases, the J end lost 5 bases, and 4 bases lay between the germline ends. Germline V CDR1 and CDR2: MNHEY, SVGAGI. This CDR3 spans 13 amino acids. The DNA for the CDR3 is TGTGCCAGCAGTTACTCCTTGACCGGGGAGCTGTTTTTT. Protein sequence: CASSYSLTGELFF.

The chain recombines TRBV27 with TRBJ2-6; D is ambiguous. CDR1 MNHEY and CDR2 SMNVEV come from the germline V gene (reference sequence). V gave up 2 bases and J gave up 0 bases, with 8 bases separating them. The CDR3 is 16 residues long. The DNA of the CDR3 is TGTGCCAGCAGTTTAGTGCCAGTCTCTGGGGCCAACGTCCTGACTTTC. Translating it yields CASSLVPVSGANVLTF.

V usage is TRBV9 and J usage is TRBJ2-7; D ambiguous. With 4 bases removed from V and 0 bases from J, the gap between germline ends came to 11 bases. This CDR3 is 14 amino acids long. Germline V CDR1 and CDR2: SGDLS, YYNGEE. DNA for the CDR3: TGTGCCAGCAGCTCGACTCGGAGCTCCTACGAGCAGTACTTC. It encodes CASSSTRSSYEQYF. Filled out from reference TRBV9 and TRBJ2-7, the complete variable domain reads DSGVTQTPKHLITATGQRVTLRCSPRSGDLSVYWYQQSLDQGLQFLIQYYNGEERAKGNILERFSAQQFPDLHSELNLSSLELGDSALYFCASSSTRSSYEQYFGPGTRLTVT.

The V gene is TRBV28, the J gene TRBJ1-4; TRBD1 matches 7 bases. The CDR3 contains 12 residues. Trimming removed 6 bases from V and 7 bases from J; junction bases left unmatched: 2. CDR1 and CDR2 from the germline V gene are MDHEN and SYDVKM. CDR3 nucleotides: TGTGCCAGCAGAGGGACAGCTGAAAAACTGTTTTTT. Protein product: CASRGTAEKLFF.

V is TRBV29-1 and J is TRBJ2-2, with D perhaps TRBD2 (6 bases). V lost 4 bases and J lost 5, with 11 bases in between. CDR1 and CDR2 (germline): SQVTM, ANQGSEA. The length of the CDR3 is 13 residues. DNA of the CDR3: TGCAGCGTTGCCCCGACTAGTACCGGGGAGCTGTTTTTT. This encodes CSVAPTSTGELFF.

This chain connects TRBV28 to TRBJ1-4; TRBD1 aligns across 7 bases. The CDR3 totals 16 residues. V lost 0 bases and J lost 0; bases outside the gene matches: 1. Germline CDR1 MDHEN, CDR2 SYDVKM. CDR3 residues: CASSLWGQSTNEKLFF. The DNA for the CDR3 is TGTGCCAGCAGTTTATGGGGACAGTCAACTAATGAAAAACTGTTTTTT.

The chain recombines TRBV12-5 with TRBJ1-1; 7 bases map to TRBD1. The CDR3 sequence is 17 residues long. V lost 1 base, J lost 0 bases, and 8 bases stayed unmatched. Germline CDR1 and CDR2: LGHNT and FRNRAP. The CDR3 bases are TGTGCTAGTGGTTTGGGAAGGACAGGAATAATGAACACTGAAGCTTTCTTT. This encodes CASGLGRTGIMNTEAFF.

The J gene is TRBJ1-2, the V gene TRBV6-1; TRBD1 is a possible D gene (5 bases). Germline V gene sequence: CDR1 MNHNS, CDR2 SASEGT. V was trimmed by 2 bases and J by 4 bases, leaving 11 bases between them. The CDR3 runs to 14 residues. As DNA, the CDR3 is TGTGCCAGCAGTGAAAGCTTGGGACTCTATGGCTACACCTTC. This encodes CASSESLGLYGYTF.

The chain employs TRBV27 and TRBJ2-7; the D is unclear. Trimming took off 3 bases at V and 6 bases at J, with 15 bases between the two ends. CDR1 and CDR2 (germline): MNHEY, SMNVEV (reference sequence). CDR3 length: 14 residues. The CDR3, as DNA: TGTGCCAGCAGTTTTGGTGGCTATGAGGTCGAGCAGTACTTC. It encodes CASSFGGYEVEQYF.

V gene TRBV2 combines with J gene TRBJ2-7; 8 positions match TRBD1. CDR3 length equals 15 residues. The junction had 11 bases not matched to a gene; V was cut back by 4 bases and J by 6 bases. Germline V CDR1 and CDR2: SNHLY, FYNNEI. In DNA, the CDR3 is TGTGCCAGCAGTGCCACAGGGGGAGATAGTAGCGAGCAGTACTTC. Protein product: CASSATGGDSSEQYF.

The chain is built from TRBV2 and TRBJ1-6; possibly TRBD1 for D (5 bases). Trimming pared 7 bases from V and 10 bases from J, leaving 17 bases between. Germline values: CDR1 SNHLY, CDR2 FYNNEI. This CDR3 has 14 residues. The DNA for the CDR3 is TGTGCCAGCATCTCTCTTGGGGGGGGATCACCCCTCCACTTT. Protein sequence: CASISLGGGSPLHF.